The entry below describes one T cell receptor beta chain. Its antigen is not identified. The CDR3 covers 13 residues. Trimming took off 2 bases at V and 5 bases at J, with 8 bases between the two ends. Germline values: CDR1 SGHTA, CDR2 FQGNSA. A multiplex PCR was run with 60 Vbeta primers and 13 Jbeta primers. TCRdb's copy holds only in-frame clones and misses some; the assay was immunoSEQ multiplex PCR. The top ten clones hold roughly 2% of a sample with some 130,000 clones, more than 70% of them seen once. The sample originates from a study of cytomegalovirus exposure and HLA in healthy donors. Study findings and constraints: A few of the chains that were CMV-associated were confirmed in vitro to be specific for CMV antigens. HLA alleles showed associations with around 15,000 TCR beta sequences in a later analysis, at a 0.05 false discovery rate. Rarity marked most TCR sequences, yet some public TCRs occurred in many donors.

The chain joins TRBV7-2 to TRBJ2-3; D not resolved. What was sequenced was PBMCs. The receptor's source is a man aged 25 to 40 in good health and CMV-seronegative. This CDR3 reads CASSLSSGDTQYF. The CDR3 DNA reads as TGTGCCAGCAGCTTAAGTTCCGGAGATACGCAGTATTTT.